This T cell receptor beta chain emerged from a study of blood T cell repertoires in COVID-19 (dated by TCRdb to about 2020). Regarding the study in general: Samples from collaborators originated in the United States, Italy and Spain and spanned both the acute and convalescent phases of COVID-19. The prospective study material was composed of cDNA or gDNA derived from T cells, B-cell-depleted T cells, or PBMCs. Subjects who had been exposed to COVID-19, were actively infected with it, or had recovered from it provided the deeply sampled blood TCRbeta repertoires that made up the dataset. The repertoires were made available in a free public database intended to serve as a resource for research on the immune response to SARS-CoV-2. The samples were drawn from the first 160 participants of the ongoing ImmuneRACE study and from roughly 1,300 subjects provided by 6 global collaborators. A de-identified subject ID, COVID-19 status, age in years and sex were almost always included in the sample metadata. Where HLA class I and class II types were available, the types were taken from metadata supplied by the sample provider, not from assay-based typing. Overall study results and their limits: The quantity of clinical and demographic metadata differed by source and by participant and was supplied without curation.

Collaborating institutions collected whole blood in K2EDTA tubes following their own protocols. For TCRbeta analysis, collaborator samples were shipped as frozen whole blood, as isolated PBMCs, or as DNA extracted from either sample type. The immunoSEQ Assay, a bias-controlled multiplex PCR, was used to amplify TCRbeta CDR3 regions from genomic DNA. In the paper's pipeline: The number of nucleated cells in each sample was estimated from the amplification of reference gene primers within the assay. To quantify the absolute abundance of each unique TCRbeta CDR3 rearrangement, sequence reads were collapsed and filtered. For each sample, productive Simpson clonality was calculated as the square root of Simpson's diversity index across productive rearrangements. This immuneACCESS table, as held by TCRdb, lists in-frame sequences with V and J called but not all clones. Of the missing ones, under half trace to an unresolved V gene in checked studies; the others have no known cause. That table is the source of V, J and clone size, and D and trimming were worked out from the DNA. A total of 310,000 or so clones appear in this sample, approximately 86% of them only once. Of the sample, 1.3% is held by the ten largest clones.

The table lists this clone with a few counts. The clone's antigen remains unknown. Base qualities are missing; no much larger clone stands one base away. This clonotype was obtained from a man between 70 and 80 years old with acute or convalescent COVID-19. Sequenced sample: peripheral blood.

The CDR3 reads CASSSGTSGGSKYF. The DNA sequence is given as TGTGCCAGCAGCTCGGGGACTAGCGGGGGTAGTAAGTATTTT. Recombination linked TRBV13 to TRBJ2-3; 14 bases in the middle match TRBD2. The CDR3 goes from the cysteine to the phenylalanine over 14 residues. Only the CDR3 DNA stays, 42 bases, in frame from base 1. In the germline V gene (reference sequence), CDR1 corresponds to PRHDT and CDR2 to FYEKMQ. Trimming accounts for 4 bases at V and 13 bases at J, while the number of junction bases matched to no gene is 7.